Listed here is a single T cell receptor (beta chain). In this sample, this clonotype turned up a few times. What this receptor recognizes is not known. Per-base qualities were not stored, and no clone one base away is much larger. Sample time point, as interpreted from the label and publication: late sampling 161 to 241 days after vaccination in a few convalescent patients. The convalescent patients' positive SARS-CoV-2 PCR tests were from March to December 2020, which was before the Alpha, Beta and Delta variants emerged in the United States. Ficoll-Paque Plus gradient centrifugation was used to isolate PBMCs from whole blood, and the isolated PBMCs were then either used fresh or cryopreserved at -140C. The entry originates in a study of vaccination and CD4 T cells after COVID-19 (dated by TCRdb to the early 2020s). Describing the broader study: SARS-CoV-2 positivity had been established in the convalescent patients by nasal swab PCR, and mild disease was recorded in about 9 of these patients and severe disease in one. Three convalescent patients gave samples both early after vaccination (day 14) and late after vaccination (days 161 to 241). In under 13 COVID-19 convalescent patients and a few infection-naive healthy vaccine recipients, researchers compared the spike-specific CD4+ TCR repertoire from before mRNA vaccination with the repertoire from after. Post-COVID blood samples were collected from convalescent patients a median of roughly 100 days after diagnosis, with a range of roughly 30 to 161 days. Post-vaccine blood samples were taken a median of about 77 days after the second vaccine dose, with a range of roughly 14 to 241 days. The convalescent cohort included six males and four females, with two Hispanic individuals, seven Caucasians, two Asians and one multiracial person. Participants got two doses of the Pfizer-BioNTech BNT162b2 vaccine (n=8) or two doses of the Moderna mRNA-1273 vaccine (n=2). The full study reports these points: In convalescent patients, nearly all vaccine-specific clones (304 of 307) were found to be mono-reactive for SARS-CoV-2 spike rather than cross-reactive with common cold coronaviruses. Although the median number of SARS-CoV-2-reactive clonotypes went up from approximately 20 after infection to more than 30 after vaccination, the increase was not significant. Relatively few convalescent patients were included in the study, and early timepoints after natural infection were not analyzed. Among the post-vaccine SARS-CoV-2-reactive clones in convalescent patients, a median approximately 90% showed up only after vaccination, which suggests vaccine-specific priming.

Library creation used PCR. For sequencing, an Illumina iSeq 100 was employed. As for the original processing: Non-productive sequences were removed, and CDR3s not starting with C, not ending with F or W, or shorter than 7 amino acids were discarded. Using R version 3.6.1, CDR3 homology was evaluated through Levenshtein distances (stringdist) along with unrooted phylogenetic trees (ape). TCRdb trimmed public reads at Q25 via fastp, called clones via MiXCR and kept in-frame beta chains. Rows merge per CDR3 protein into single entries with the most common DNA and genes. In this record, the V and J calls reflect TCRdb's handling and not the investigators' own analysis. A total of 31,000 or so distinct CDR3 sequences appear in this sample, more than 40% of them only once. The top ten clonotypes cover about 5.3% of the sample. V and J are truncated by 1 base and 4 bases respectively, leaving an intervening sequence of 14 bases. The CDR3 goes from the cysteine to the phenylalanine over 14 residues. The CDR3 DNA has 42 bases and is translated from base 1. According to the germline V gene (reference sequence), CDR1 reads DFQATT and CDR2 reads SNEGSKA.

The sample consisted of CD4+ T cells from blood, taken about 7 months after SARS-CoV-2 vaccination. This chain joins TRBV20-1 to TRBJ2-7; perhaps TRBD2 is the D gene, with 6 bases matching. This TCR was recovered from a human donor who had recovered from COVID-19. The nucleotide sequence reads TGCAGTGCTAGAGTGAGGAGGGCCTTATACGAGCAGTACTTC. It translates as CSARVRRALYEQYF.